The entry below gives a single T cell receptor (beta chain) sequence along with its context. What it recognizes is unknown. This sample is drawn from a study of glioma-infiltrating T cells. There are 14 residues in the CDR3. V dropped 3 bases and J dropped 1 base, with 10 bases sitting between them. The germline CDR1 and CDR2 sequences are KGHSH and LQKENI. Using RNA template, CDR3s of TCR alpha and beta were amplified with iRepertoire arm-PCR. Tissue mRNA or PBMC total RNA, about 95-450 ng, went into one-step reverse transcription and amplification. TCRdb re-analysed the multiplex PCR reads in MiXCR, keeping a single row per CDR3 protein. The profile covers 100,000 to 150,000 distinct CDR3 sequences, with less than 30% appearing a single time and roughly 15% taken by the ten largest. Study-level points and caveats: Non-neoplastic patients had below-expected tissue-blood divergence, while all gliomas exceeded expectation. Very few CDR3 sequences were shared between tissue and blood.

The sequenced material came from glioma tissue, nonneoplastic brain tissue, or PBMCs (not recorded which). This receptor was obtained from a human donor with low-grade glioma or glioblastoma, undergoing nonglioma brain surgery, or in good health (not recorded which). The J gene is TRBJ2-7, the V gene TRBV18; the D is unclear. CDR3 in amino acids: CASSPPTDSYEQYF. CDR3 in DNA: TGTGCCAGCTCACCCCCGACTGATTCCTACGAGCAGTACTTC.